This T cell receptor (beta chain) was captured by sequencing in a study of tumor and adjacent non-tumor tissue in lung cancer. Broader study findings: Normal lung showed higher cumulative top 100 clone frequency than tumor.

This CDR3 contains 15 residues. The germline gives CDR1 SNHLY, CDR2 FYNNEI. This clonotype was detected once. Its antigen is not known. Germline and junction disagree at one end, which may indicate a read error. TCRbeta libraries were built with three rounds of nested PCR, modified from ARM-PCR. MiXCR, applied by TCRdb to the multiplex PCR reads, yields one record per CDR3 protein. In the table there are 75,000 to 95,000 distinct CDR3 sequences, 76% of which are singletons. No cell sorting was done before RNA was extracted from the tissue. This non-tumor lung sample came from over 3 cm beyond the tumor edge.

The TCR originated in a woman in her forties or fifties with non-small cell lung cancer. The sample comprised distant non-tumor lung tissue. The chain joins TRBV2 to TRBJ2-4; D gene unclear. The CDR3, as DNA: TGTGCCAGCAGTAAACCGAGTATAGCCAAAAACATTCGGTACTTC. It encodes CASSKPSIAKNIRYF.